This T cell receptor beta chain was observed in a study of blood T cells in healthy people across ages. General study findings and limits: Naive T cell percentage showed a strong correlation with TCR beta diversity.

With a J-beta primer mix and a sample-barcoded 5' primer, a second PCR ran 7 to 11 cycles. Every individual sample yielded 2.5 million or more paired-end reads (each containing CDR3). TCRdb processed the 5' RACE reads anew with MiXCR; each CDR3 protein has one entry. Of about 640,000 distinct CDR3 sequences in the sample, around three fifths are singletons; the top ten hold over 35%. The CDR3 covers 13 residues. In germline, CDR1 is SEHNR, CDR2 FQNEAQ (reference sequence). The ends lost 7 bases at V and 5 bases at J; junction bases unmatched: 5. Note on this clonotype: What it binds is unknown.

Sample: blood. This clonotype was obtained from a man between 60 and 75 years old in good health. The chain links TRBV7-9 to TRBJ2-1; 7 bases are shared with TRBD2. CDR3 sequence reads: CASTVGGNNEQFF. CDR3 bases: TGTGCCAGCACGGTCGGGGGGAACAATGAGCAGTTCTTC. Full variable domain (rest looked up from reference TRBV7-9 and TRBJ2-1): DTGVSQNPRHKITKRGQNVTFRCDPISEHNRLYWYRQTLGQGPEFLTYFQNEAQLEKSRLLSDRFSAERPKGSFSTLEIQRTEQGDSAMYLCASTVGGNNEQFFGPGTRLTVL.